This T cell receptor (beta chain) was obtained from a study of response to subunit inactivated influenza vaccine (dated by TCRdb to 2016 to 2019). With regard to the full study: The study used deep quantitative T cell receptor repertoire profiling to track responses to a trivalent subunit inactivated influenza vaccine.

What the research found in general, with its limitations: The authors proposed that each seasonal influenza vaccination may bring in only a limited number of new T cells.

The germline V and J ends show losses of 1 base and 8 bases respectively, and no gene match explains 5 bases of the junction. Counted from cysteine to phenylalanine, this CDR3 has 15 amino acids. Only CDR3 DNA remains: 45 bases, in frame from the first base. The germline V gene yields SGHDN for CDR1 and FVKESK for CDR2. This clonotype was seen more than once but under ten times. The specificity of this receptor is unknown. Base qualities were left out, and no much larger clone turns up one base away. The library was built by means of RT-PCR. The data were produced on an Illumina HiSeq 2500. TCRdb handled the public reads itself, with Q25 trimming in fastp and clone calling in MiXCR, and kept productive beta chains. Merged by CDR3 protein, the rows form single entries marked with the most common genes and DNA. Counted in this sample were about 610,000 distinct CDR3 sequences; approximately 15% of them appeared once. Approximately 10% of the sample is in the top ten clones.

This clonotype originated in a man aged 45-65 years who received an inactivated influenza vaccine. Donor details come from another sample of the same person, matched by shared clones. Sequencing used PBMCs from blood, obtained less than 13 days after vaccination. The chain is encoded by TRBV14 joined to TRBJ2-1, with 10 middle bases fitting TRBD1. The DNA sequence follows: TGTGCCAGCAGCCAAGGACAGGGGGCGAGGTATGAGCAGTTCTTC. This gives the protein CASSQGQGARYEQFF.